This TCR beta chain stems from a study of vaccination and CD4 T cells after COVID-19. About the study: Four females and six males made up the convalescents, two of whom were Hispanic.

Cultured CD4+ T cell DNA was sequenced using the Oncomine TCR Beta short-read assay. The genomic DNA was obtained from cultured CD4+ T cells by extraction with the QIAamp micro DNA kit. TCRdb re-called the PCR reads with MiXCR, one entry per CDR3 protein. The repertoire holds approximately 13,000 distinct CDR3 sequences, under 30% seen once, with approximately 15% in the top ten. Germline V gene data show CDR1 as DFQATT and CDR2 as SNEGSKA (reference sequence). This CDR3 spans 13 amino acids. Trimming cost V 3 bases and J 0 bases, with 9 bases left between them. Documented treatment: approximately 9-day PBMC culture with coronavirus spike peptide pools or control peptides (ViraFEST assay). For ViraFEST, peptide pools expanded antigen-specific T cells, after which the TCRs were sequenced. Notes on the study in general: Spike mono-reactivity held for 304 of 307 vaccine-specific clones in convalescent patients.

This clonotype occurred a few times. Its target is not known. The J gene is TRBJ2-7, the V gene TRBV20-1; D perhaps matches TRBD2 (5 bases). This TCR derives from a human donor with COVID-19. The sample consisted of cultured CD4+ T cells from blood. The chain's CDR3 is CSASGVLSYEQYF. The CDR3 DNA reads TGCAGTGCTAGCGGGGTCCTCTCCTACGAGCAGTACTTC.